This TCR beta chain is drawn from a study of blood T cell repertoires in COVID-19. This clone was counted a single time. Sequenced by immunoSEQ multiplex PCR; TCRdb stores in-frame clones only, minus some. The data hold about 120,000 clones, with roughly nine tenths observed a single time. Sequenced input: peripheral blood. This receptor was obtained from a man in his 70s with active or convalescent COVID-19.

CDR3 in amino acids: CASSPQGRSEKLFF. The CDR3 DNA reads as TGTGCCAGCAGTCCACAGGGAAGAAGTGAAAAACTGTTTTTT. The chain is built from TRBV28 and TRBJ1-4; D perhaps matches TRBD1 (6 bases). Germline V gene sequence: CDR1 MDHEN, CDR2 SYDVKM. V lost 5 bases and J 7 bases, leaving 14 bases between the germline ends. There are 14 residues in the CDR3.